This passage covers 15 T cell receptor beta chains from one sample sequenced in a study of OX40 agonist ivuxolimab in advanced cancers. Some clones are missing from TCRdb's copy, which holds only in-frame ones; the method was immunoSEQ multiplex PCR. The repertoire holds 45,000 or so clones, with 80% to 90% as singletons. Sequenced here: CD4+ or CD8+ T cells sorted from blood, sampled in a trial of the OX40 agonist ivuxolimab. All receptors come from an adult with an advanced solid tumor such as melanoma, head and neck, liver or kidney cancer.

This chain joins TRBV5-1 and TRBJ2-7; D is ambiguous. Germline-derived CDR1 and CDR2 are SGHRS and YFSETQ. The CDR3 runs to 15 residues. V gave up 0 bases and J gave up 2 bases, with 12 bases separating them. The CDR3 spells CASSLVAVEPYEQYF. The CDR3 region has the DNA TGCGCCAGCAGCTTGGTGGCTGTGGAACCCTACGAGCAGTACTTC.

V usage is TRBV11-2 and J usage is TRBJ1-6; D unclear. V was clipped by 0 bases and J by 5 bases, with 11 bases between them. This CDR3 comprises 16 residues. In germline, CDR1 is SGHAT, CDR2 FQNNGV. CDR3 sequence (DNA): TGTGCCAGCAGCTTAGACGGGGTGGCGAATAATTCACCCCTCCACTTT. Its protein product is CASSLDGVANNSPLHF. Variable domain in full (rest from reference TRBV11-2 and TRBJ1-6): EAGVAQSPRYKIIEKRQSVAFWCNPISGHATLYWYQQILGQGPKLLIQFQNNGVVDDSQLPKDRFSAERLKGVDSTLKIQPAKLEDSAVYLCASSLDGVANNSPLHFGNGTRLTVT.

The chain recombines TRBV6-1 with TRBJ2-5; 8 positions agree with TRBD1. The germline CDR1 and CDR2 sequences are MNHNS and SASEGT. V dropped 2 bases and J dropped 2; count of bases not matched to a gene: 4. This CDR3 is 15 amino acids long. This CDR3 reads CASSELTGEQETQYF. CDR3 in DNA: TGTGCCAGCAGTGAATTGACAGGGGAACAAGAGACCCAGTACTTC.

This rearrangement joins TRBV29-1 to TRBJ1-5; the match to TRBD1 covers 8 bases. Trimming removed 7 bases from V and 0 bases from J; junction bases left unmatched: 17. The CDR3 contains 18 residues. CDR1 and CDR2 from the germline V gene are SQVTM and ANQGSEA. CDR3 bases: TGCAGCGCAAAGACCAAAGGACAGGGCGAGCATAGCAATCAGCCCCAGCATTTT. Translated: CSAKTKGQGEHSNQPQHF.

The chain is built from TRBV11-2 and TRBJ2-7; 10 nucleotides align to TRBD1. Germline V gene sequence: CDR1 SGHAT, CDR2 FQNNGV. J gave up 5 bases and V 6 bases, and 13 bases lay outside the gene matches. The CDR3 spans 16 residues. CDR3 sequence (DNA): TGTGCCAGCAGTCACGAGGTGACAGGGGGCCTGGACGAGCAGTACTTC. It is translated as CASSHEVTGGLDEQYF.

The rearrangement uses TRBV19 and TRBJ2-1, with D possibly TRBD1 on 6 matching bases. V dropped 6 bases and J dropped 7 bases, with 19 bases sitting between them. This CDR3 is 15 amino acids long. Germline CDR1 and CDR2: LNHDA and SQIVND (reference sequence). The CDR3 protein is CASSPGVAGPNEQFF. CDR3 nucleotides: TGTGCCAGTAGCCCAGGGGTGGCAGGACCAAATGAGCAGTTCTTC.

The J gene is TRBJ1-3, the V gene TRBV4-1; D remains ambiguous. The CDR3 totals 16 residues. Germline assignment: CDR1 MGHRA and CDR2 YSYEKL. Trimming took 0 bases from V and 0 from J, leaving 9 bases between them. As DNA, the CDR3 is TGCGCCAGCAGCCAAGAGGGGAAGAACTCTGGAAACACCATATATTTT. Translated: CASSQEGKNSGNTIYF.

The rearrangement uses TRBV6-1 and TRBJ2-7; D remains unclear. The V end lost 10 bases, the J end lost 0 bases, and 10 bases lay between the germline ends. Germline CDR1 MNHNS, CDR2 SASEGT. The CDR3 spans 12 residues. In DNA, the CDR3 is TGTGCCACGCAGTGGAGCTCCTACGAGCAGTACTTC. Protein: CATQWSSYEQYF.

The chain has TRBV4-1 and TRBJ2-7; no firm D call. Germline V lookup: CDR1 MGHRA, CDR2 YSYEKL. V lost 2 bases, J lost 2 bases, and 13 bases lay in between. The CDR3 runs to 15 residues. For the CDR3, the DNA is TGCGCCAGCAGCCAAAATGGGGTCGAAACCTACGAGCAGTACTTC. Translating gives CASSQNGVETYEQYF.

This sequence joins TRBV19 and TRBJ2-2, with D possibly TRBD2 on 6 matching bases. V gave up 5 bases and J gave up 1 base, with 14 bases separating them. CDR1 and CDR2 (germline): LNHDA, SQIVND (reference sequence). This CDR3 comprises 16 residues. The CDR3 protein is CASSLRLVQNTGELFF. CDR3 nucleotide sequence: TGTGCCAGTAGTCTCAGACTAGTTCAGAACACCGGGGAGCTGTTTTTT.

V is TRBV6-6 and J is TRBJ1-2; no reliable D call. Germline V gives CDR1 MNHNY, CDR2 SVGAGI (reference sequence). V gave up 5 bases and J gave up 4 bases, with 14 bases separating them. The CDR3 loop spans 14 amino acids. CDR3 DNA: TGTGCCAGCAGTCAACCGGGAGGGCCCTATGGCTACACCTTC. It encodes CASSQPGGPYGYTF.

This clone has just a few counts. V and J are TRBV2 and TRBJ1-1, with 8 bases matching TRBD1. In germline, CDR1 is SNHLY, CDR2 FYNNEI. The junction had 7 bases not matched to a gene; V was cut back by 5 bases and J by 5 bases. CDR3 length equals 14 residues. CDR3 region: CASSLRTGRTEAFF. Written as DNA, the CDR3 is TGTGCCAGCAGTCTGAGGACAGGGAGGACTGAAGCTTTCTTT.

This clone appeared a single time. The CDR3 DNA reads as TGTGCCAGCAGCCGCCCCCCTACAGAGCAGTACTTC. It is translated as CASSRPPTEQYF. The V call is TRBV2, the J call TRBJ2-7; D is unresolved. The CDR3 extends over 12 amino acids. From germline, CDR1 is SNHLY and CDR2 FYNNEI. V was cut by 6 bases and J by 7 bases, with 13 bases left in between.

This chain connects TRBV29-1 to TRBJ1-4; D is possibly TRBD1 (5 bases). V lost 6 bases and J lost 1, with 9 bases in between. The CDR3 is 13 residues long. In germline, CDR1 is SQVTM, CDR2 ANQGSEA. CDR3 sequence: CSVRTRTNEKLFF. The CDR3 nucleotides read TGCAGCGTCAGGACAAGAACTAATGAAAAACTGTTTTTT.

Written as DNA, the CDR3 is TGTGCCAGCAGTTTGGGCGGGAGGAGGACAGATACGCAGTATTTT. Amino acid sequence: CASSLGGRRTDTQYF. The chain combines TRBV6-5 with TRBJ2-3; TRBD2 agrees at 8 bases. CDR3 length: 15 amino acids. The germline gives CDR1 MNHEY, CDR2 SVGAGI. The V gene end was trimmed by 4 bases and the J gene end by 3 bases; junction bases not matched to a gene: 6.